This section outlines one T cell receptor beta chain sequence together with its context. The antigen is undetermined. TCRdb's table, derived via immunoSEQ multiplex PCR, lists solely in-frame clones and lacks some. This repertoire shows tens of thousands of clones, approximately 96% found once; its top ten account for around 1.5%. This specimen comes from a study of cytomegalovirus exposure and HLA in healthy donors. Findings and caveats of the study: Rare sequences made up most TCRs, while some public TCRs were found in many donors. Researchers catalogued 150 or so TCR beta chains as cytomegalovirus-associated.

The donors formed part of the approximately 120-subject validation cohort, distinct from the roughly 630-subject first cohort. The germline V gene encodes CDR1 LNHDA and CDR2 SQIVND (reference sequence). This CDR3 region has 13 residues. V was trimmed by 3 bases and J by 4 bases, leaving 8 bases between them. Sequencing used PBMCs. The receptor's source is a woman aged 18 to 35 in good health and CMV-seropositive. The chain uses TRBV19 and TRBJ2-3; D gene unclear. The CDR3 region is CASSMAEADTQYF. The CDR3 DNA is TGTGCCAGTAGTATGGCAGAGGCAGATACGCAGTATTTT.